This TCR beta chain stems from a study of T cells after yellow fever vaccination. This clonotype has just a few counts. MiXCR was run by TCRdb on the 5' RACE reads, yielding one entry per CDR3 protein. The table records around 400,000 distinct CDR3 sequences, 11% of them present only once. Sequences were derived from PBMCs, sampled on the day of the first yellow fever vaccination. The TCR originated in a man between 18 and 35 years old who received the YFV17D yellow fever vaccine.

CDR3 region: CSARRAPLTGELFF. The CDR3 DNA reads as TGCAGTGCTAGGAGGGCGCCGCTCACCGGGGAGCTGTTTTTT. This sequence joins TRBV20-1 and TRBJ2-2, with D maybe TRBD2 (5 bases). In germline, CDR1 is DFQATT, CDR2 SNEGSKA (reference sequence). The length of the CDR3 is 14 residues. With 3 bases removed from V and 4 bases from J, the gap between germline ends came to 12 bases.